The 15 T cell receptor beta chains in this list originate from one sample, sequenced in a study of T cell repertoires in cytomegalovirus infection. Which antigens these TCRs recognize remains unknown. TCRdb reprocessed the reads with MiXCR, giving one entry per CDR3 protein. The sample consists of approximately 590,000 distinct CDR3 sequences, approximately 40% of them appearing once. Sequenced material: cultured PBMCs, taken from culture after CMV antigen stimulation. These receptors all come from a human donor in good health (CMV status not recorded). Some clones in this sample may be carry-over from other donors' samples.

The rearrangement joins TRBV7-2 to TRBJ1-2, with D perhaps TRBD1 (5 bases). V lost 1 base and J lost 6, with 15 bases in between. Germline CDR1 is SGHTA and CDR2 is FQGNSA. The CDR3 contains 15 residues. This CDR3 is CASSLGGVRTHGYTF. CDR3 nucleotides: TGTGCCAGCAGCTTAGGAGGGGTCAGGACCCATGGCTACACCTTC.

The chain joins TRBV10-3 to TRBJ1-3; D is ambiguous. This CDR3 is 15 amino acids long. V lost 1 base to trimming and J lost 0 bases, with 7 bases between them. Germline CDR1 and CDR2: ENHRY and SYGVKD. The CDR3 DNA sequence: TGTGCCATCAGTGAGTTCATGCTCTCTGGAAACACCATATATTTT. It translates to CAISEFMLSGNTIYF.

The CDR3 region is CSAHDTTDTQYF. The DNA for the CDR3 is TGCAGTGCTCATGACACAACAGATACGCAGTATTTT. The chain uses TRBV20-1 and TRBJ2-3; the D is unclear. Germline CDR1 reads DFQATT; CDR2 reads SNEGSKA (reference sequence). The CDR3 sequence is 12 residues long. V was clipped by 5 bases and J by 3 bases, with 9 bases between them.

V gene TRBV24-1 combines with J gene TRBJ2-3; 9 bases map to TRBD1. Germline values: CDR1 KGHDR, CDR2 SFDVKD. The CDR3 contains 16 residues. V was clipped by 3 bases and J by 4 bases; unmatched bases: 7. The CDR3 region is CATSDAGQGGSDTQYF. The CDR3 bases are TGTGCCACCAGTGATGCGGGACAGGGTGGATCAGATACGCAGTATTTT.

V and J are TRBV4-2 and TRBJ2-2, with 11 bases fitting TRBD2. CDR1 LGHNA and CDR2 YNFKEQ come from the germline V gene. The J segment lost 5 bases and the V segment lost 3 bases, leaving 5 bases of the junction unmatched. CDR3 length equals 16 residues. CDR3 DNA: TGTGCCAGCAGCCAGATAGCGGGGGGGTTTACCGGGGAGCTGTTTTTT. This codes for CASSQIAGGFTGELFF.

Written as DNA, the CDR3 is TGTGCCAGCAGTTTGATTACGGGGGCCGTATCCTACGAGCAGTACTTC. This sequence encodes CASSLITGAVSYEQYF. The chain is built from TRBV28 and TRBJ2-7; D may be TRBD1 or TRBD2 (6 bases each). V was trimmed by 3 bases and J by 1 base, leaving 16 bases between them. This CDR3 is 16 amino acids long. Germline V lookup: CDR1 MDHEN, CDR2 SYDVKM. The entire variable domain, with the rest obtained from reference TRBV28 and TRBJ2-7, is as follows: DVKVTQSSRYLVKRTGEKVFLECVQDMDHENMFWYRQDPGLGLRLIYFSYDVKMKEKGDIPEGYSVSREKKERFSLILESASTNQTSMYLCASSLITGAVSYEQYFGPGTRLTVT.

This clonotype was seen only a few times. A much larger clone differs from this one at a single base, so this may be a read error. The J gene is TRBJ1-5, the V gene TRBV7-2, with D unclear. Trimming took off 0 bases at V and 5 bases at J, with 5 bases between the two ends. CDR1 and CDR2 from the germline V gene are SGHTA and FQGNSA. The CDR3 extends over 13 amino acids. Here the CDR3 reads CASSLAWDQPQHF. The CDR3 DNA follows: TGTGCCAGCAGCTTAGCGTGGGATCAGCCCCAGCATTTT.

The genes are TRBV5-1 and TRBJ2-5, with D possibly being TRBD1 (5 bases). CDR1 is SGHRS, CDR2 YFSETQ, per germline. V dropped 4 bases and J dropped 3 bases, with 13 bases sitting between them. The CDR3 sequence is 14 residues long. The CDR3 is CASSPWTTEETQYF. The CDR3 coding sequence is TGCGCCAGCAGCCCGTGGACAACTGAAGAGACCCAGTACTTC.

This clonotype was seen just once. This chain joins TRBV19 and TRBJ1-5, with 7 bases fitting TRBD1. The CDR3 totals 16 residues. Germline V gene lookup returns CDR1 LNHDA and CDR2 SQIVND (reference sequence). The J segment lost 0 bases and the V segment lost 3 bases, leaving 5 bases of the junction unmatched. CDR3 region: CASSITGEYSNQPQHF. The CDR3 coding sequence is TGTGCCAGTAGTATCACAGGGGAGTATAGCAATCAGCCCCAGCATTTT. The full variable domain, its missing parts supplied by reference TRBV19 and TRBJ1-5, is DGGITQSPKYLFRKEGQNVTLSCEQNLNHDAMYWYRQDPGQGLRLIYYSQIVNDFQKGDIAEGYSVSREKKESFPLTVTSAQKNPTAFYLCASSITGEYSNQPQHFGDGTRLSIL.

CDR3 region: CASSSGSDSYNEQFF. The CDR3 DNA follows: TGTGCCAGCAGCTCTGGTTCGGACAGCTACAATGAGCAGTTCTTC. This chain joins TRBV7-2 and TRBJ2-1, with D tentatively TRBD1 (6 bases). V lost 4 bases to trimming and J lost 3 bases, with 13 bases between them. The CDR3 extends over 15 amino acids. CDR1 and CDR2 from the germline V gene are SGHTA and FQGNSA.

This clonotype was found many times. The chain is built from TRBV6-2 or TRBV6-3 and TRBJ2-6; no clear D gene. Germline loops: CDR1 MNHEY, CDR2 SVGEGT. The CDR3 spans 15 residues. The V and J ends lost 2 bases and 3 bases respectively, with 8 bases between them. CDR3 nucleotides: TGTGCCAGCAGTTACGTAGGTCTTGGGGCCAACGTCCTGACTTTC. Its translation: CASSYVGLGANVLTF.

The J gene is TRBJ2-1, the V gene TRBV7-8; no definite D call. The CDR3 loop spans 15 amino acids. The germline V gene encodes CDR1 SGHVS and CDR2 FQNEAQ. Trimming shortened V by 3 bases and J by 6 bases, and 15 bases separated the two germline ends. CDR3 sequence reads: CASSFSGFRSNEQFF. As DNA, the CDR3 is TGTGCCAGCAGCTTCTCCGGGTTTAGATCCAATGAGCAGTTCTTC.

The chain joins TRBV2 to TRBJ2-1; 12 nucleotides match TRBD2. Germline lookup yields CDR1 SNHLY and CDR2 FYNNEI. V shed 1 base, J shed 8 bases, and the junction held 9 bases outside the gene matches. The length of the CDR3 is 17 residues. CDR3 protein: CASSEEIWTSGVDEQFF. CDR3 coding DNA: TGTGCCAGCAGTGAAGAGATTTGGACTAGCGGGGTGGATGAGCAGTTCTTC.

This sequence joins TRBV2 and TRBJ1-1; unclear D gene. The V end lost 2 bases, the J end lost 4 bases, and 14 bases lay between the germline ends. This CDR3 contains 15 residues. Germline V lookup: CDR1 SNHLY, CDR2 FYNNEI. The DNA of the CDR3 is TGTGCCAGCAGTGAATCGGCAGGTCTAGGCACTGAAGCTTTCTTT. Protein: CASSESAGLGTEAFF.

This rearrangement joins TRBV7-6 to TRBJ2-7, with TRBD1 matching 7 bases. The J segment lost 5 bases and the V segment lost 2 bases, leaving 9 bases of the junction unmatched. The V gene's germline CDR1 is SGHVS and CDR2 FNYEAQ. This CDR3 has 15 residues. CDR3 sequence (DNA): TGTGCCAGCAGCTTAAGAGGACAGGTTCTAGACGAGCAGTACTTC. It translates to CASSLRGQVLDEQYF. Full variable domain (rest looked up from reference TRBV7-6 and TRBJ2-7): GAGVSQSPRYKVTKRGQDVALRCDPISGHVSLYWYRQALGQGPEFLTYFNYEAQQDKSGLPNDRFSAERPEGSISTLTIQRTEQRDSAMYRCASSLRGQVLDEQYFGPGTRLTVT.